This T cell receptor beta chain was found in a study of blood T cell repertoires in COVID-19. The CDR3 is 14 amino acids. The V end lost 3 bases, the J end lost 1 base, and 9 bases lay between the germline ends. Germline V CDR1 and CDR2: MRHNA, SNTAGT. Source study methods: For nucleated cells, counts were estimated from reference gene primer amplification. Clones were sequenced by immunoSEQ multiplex PCR, and TCRdb holds only the in-frame ones, with some missing. V and J calls and clone size are those listed in that table; D and trimming were worked out from the DNA. Counted here are 200,000 to 300,000 clones, around nine tenths occurring once; the ten biggest clones make up around 7.3%. About this clone: In the same sample, other DNA sequences code for this CDR3.

The receptor's source is a woman aged 65 to 85 with active or convalescent COVID-19. The rearrangement uses TRBV6-4 and TRBJ1-1; tentatively, D is TRBD1 (5 bases). What was sequenced was peripheral blood. CDR3 DNA: TGTGCCAGCAGTGAGGGCCAGGGGAACACTGAAGCTTTCTTT. It yields the protein CASSEGQGNTEAFF.